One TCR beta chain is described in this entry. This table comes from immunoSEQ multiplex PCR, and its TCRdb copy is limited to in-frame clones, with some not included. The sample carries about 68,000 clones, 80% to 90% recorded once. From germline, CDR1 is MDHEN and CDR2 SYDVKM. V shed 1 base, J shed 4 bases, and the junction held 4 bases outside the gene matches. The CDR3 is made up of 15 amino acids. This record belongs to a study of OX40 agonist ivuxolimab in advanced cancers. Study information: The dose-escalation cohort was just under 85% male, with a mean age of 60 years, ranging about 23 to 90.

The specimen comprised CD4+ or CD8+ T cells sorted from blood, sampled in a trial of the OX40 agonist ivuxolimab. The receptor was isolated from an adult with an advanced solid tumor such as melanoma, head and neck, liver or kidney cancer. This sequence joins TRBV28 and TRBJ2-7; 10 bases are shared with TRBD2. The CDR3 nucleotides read TGTGCCAGCAGTTTATTGGCTAGCGGGAGTTACGAGCAGTACTTC. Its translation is CASSLLASGSYEQYF.